Shown below are 16 T cell receptor beta chains from a single sample sequenced in a study of blood T cell repertoires in COVID-19. Assay: immunoSEQ multiplex PCR; the TCRdb copy retains only in-frame clones and omits some. The top ten hold 8% to 9.5% of the sample, which has fewer than 250,000 clones, around 86% seen once. The sample comprised PBMCs or T cells enriched from blood (not recorded which). The source of these receptors is a woman between 50 and 59 years old with acute COVID-19.

This chain uses TRBV25-1 with TRBJ1-2; D not resolved. Trimming cost V 7 bases and J 8 bases, with 8 bases left between them. The CDR3 extends over 10 amino acids. CDR1 and CDR2 from the germline V gene are MGHDK and SYGVNS. CDR3 loop: CASTPEGYTF. The CDR3 nucleotides are TGTGCCAGCACCCCGGAGGGCTACACCTTC.

The V call is TRBV30, the J call TRBJ2-7, with 7 bases aligning to TRBD1. The junction had 2 bases not matched to a gene; V was cut back by 1 base and J by 5 bases. Germline V gene sequence: CDR1 GTSNPN, CDR2 SVGIG (reference sequence). This CDR3 is built from 12 residues. CDR3 coding DNA: TGTGCCTGGAGTGCGACAGGGAACGAGCAGTACTTC. It is translated as CAWSATGNEQYF. The variable domain in full, with the rest retrieved from reference TRBV30 and TRBJ2-7, is SQTIHQWPATLVQPVGSPLSLECTVEGTSNPNLYWYRQAAGRGLQLLFYSVGIGQISSEVPQNLSASRPQDRQFILSSKKLLLSDSGFYLCAWSATGNEQYFGPGTRLTVT.

This chain joins TRBV28 and TRBJ1-2, with 10 bases that match TRBD1. Germline V CDR1 and CDR2: MDHEN, SYDVKM. After removal of 7 bases from V and 4 bases from J, the junction contained 6 bases not matched to a gene. The CDR3 covers 14 residues. CDR3: CASIGTGEGYGYTF. The CDR3 nucleotides are TGTGCCAGCATCGGGACAGGGGAGGGCTATGGCTACACCTTC.

A note on this clone: At one end, the junction sequence differs from germline, possibly due to a read error. This rearrangement joins TRBV28 to TRBJ1-5; TRBD1 matches at 7 bases. There are 17 residues in the CDR3. In germline, CDR1 is MDHEN, CDR2 SYDVKM. The CDR3 region is CASSGRGTAYSNQPQLF. The CDR3 DNA follows: TGTGCCAGCAGTGGCAGGGGGACAGCCTATAGCAATCAGCCCCAGCTTTTT.

V and J are TRBV7-9 and TRBJ1-5, with a tentative D call TRBD1 (5 bases). V lost 5 bases and J 2 bases, leaving 19 bases between the germline ends. The CDR3 has 17 residues. Germline V gene lookup returns CDR1 SEHNR and CDR2 FQNEAQ (reference sequence). CDR3 protein: CASSPGDFEGGNQPQHF. In nucleotides, the CDR3 is TGTGCCAGCAGCCCCGGGGACTTCGAGGGAGGCAATCAGCCCCAGCATTTT.

The gene calls are TRBV9 and TRBJ1-2; the D is unclear. Per the germline V gene, CDR1 is SGDLS and CDR2 is YYNGEE. Between the trimmed V and J ends, which lost 0 bases and 8 bases, there was a span of 14 bases. CDR3 length: 14 residues. In DNA, the CDR3 is TGTGCCAGCAGCGTAGATTCCGGTCTGTGGGGCTACACCTTC. This translates into CASSVDSGLWGYTF.

This clone was seen a handful of times. The V and J genes are TRBV5-1 and TRBJ2-3; 16 bases align to TRBD2. The CDR3 contains 20 residues. The junction had 16 bases not matched to a gene; V was cut back by 4 bases and J by 5 bases. CDR1 is SGHRS, CDR2 YFSETQ, per germline. DNA of the CDR3: TGCGCCAGCAGCCCCGGGACGTCCGGGACTAGCGGGGGGGCCGGAGATACGCAGTATTTT. Encoded protein: CASSPGTSGTSGGAGDTQYF.

As DNA, the CDR3 is TGCGCCAGCAGCTTCGACAGGGGGAACTATGGCTACACCTTC. Translating gives CASSFDRGNYGYTF. The chain joins TRBV5-1 to TRBJ1-2; 9 positions match TRBD1. V lost 2 bases and J lost 2; bases outside the gene matches: 1. Germline CDR1 and CDR2: SGHRS and YFSETQ. The CDR3 extends over 14 amino acids.

The rearrangement uses TRBV19 and TRBJ1-4, with 9 bases identical to TRBD1. Germline CDR1 is LNHDA and CDR2 is SQIVND (reference sequence). Germline trimming cut 4 bases from V and 0 bases from J; bases unmatched to any gene: 6. The CDR3 loop spans 17 amino acids. The chain's CDR3 is CASSTGQGITTNEKLFF. The CDR3 bases are TGTGCCAGTAGTACCGGACAGGGGATAACAACTAATGAAAAACTGTTTTTT.

The J gene is TRBJ2-3, the V gene TRBV7-2; no clear D gene. CDR1 is SGHTA, CDR2 FQGNSA, per germline. V lost 2 bases to trimming and J lost 2 bases, with 8 bases between them. This CDR3 is built from 14 residues. The CDR3 loop reads CASSLSPVTDTQYF. The CDR3 DNA follows: TGTGCCAGCAGCTTAAGTCCAGTCACAGATACGCAGTATTTT.

The chain has TRBV19 and TRBJ1-1, with 9 bases identical to TRBD1. V lost 6 bases and J lost 6; bases outside the gene matches: 23. CDR1 LNHDA and CDR2 SQIVND come from the germline V gene (reference sequence). The CDR3 length is 19 residues. The CDR3: CASRFIGQGLGEGPPEAFF. CDR3 bases: TGTGCCAGTAGATTCATCGGACAGGGGTTGGGGGAAGGACCCCCTGAAGCTTTCTTT. The complete variable domain, with remaining parts taken from reference TRBV19 and TRBJ1-1, reads DGGITQSPKYLFRKEGQNVTLSCEQNLNHDAMYWYRQDPGQGLRLIYYSQIVNDFQKGDIAEGYSVSREKKESFPLTVTSAQKNPTAFYLCASRFIGQGLGEGPPEAFFGQGTRLTVV.

This sequence joins TRBV6-2 or TRBV6-3 and TRBJ2-3; TRBD2 might be the D (5 bases). The CDR3 is 13 residues long. Looked up from germline, CDR1 is MNHEY and CDR2 is SVGEGT. With 4 bases removed from V and 4 bases from J, the gap between germline ends came to 9 bases. Written as DNA, the CDR3 is TGTGCCAGCAGTTTTAGCGAACCAGATACGCAGTATTTT. Amino acid sequence: CASSFSEPDTQYF.

The table lists this clone with a count of one. The chain recombines TRBV28 with TRBJ1-4, with D perhaps matching TRBD1 (6 bases). Trimming removed 10 bases at V and 14 bases at J, with 29 bases between. Germline-derived CDR1 and CDR2 are MDHEN and SYDVKM. This CDR3 is 15 amino acids long. The CDR3 region has the DNA TGTGCCACCTTCTCGGGGGGGGCGGACAAGCTCGGGCTGTTTTTT. Its protein is CATFSGGADKLGLFF.

The DNA for the CDR3 is TGCGCCAGCAGCCAATTACCGACAGGGTTATCTGGAAACACCATATATTTT. This translates into CASSQLPTGLSGNTIYF. The chain employs TRBV4-1 and TRBJ1-3, with 7 nucleotides matching TRBD1. The CDR3 spans 17 residues. Unmatched junction bases numbered 8, after V lost 2 bases and J lost 1 base. Germline CDR1 is MGHRA and CDR2 is YSYEKL.

V gene TRBV10-3 combines with J gene TRBJ2-1; TRBD1 agrees at 8 bases. This CDR3 has 15 residues. Per the germline V gene, CDR1 is ENHRY and CDR2 is SYGVKD. V trimming: 8 bases; J trimming: 1 base; junction bases outside the gene matches: 7. Here the CDR3 DNA reads TGTGCCATCGCGGGACAGGACCTTTCCTACAATGAGCAGTTCTTC. It specifies CAIAGQDLSYNEQFF.

The chain employs TRBV28 and TRBJ2-2, with 8 nucleotides matching TRBD1. Germline V gene lookup returns CDR1 MDHEN and CDR2 SYDVKM. J lost 6 bases, V lost 6 bases, and 6 bases had no gene match. The CDR3 is 14 residues long. CDR3 amino acids: CASRQGGGAGELFF. The CDR3 DNA follows: TGTGCCAGCAGACAGGGGGGAGGAGCCGGGGAGCTGTTTTTT.